The present TCR beta chain was sequenced within a study of blood T cell repertoires in COVID-19. Overall study context: Researchers got acute and convalescent COVID-19 samples from the United States, Italy and Spain.

There are 16 residues in the CDR3. Germline V gives CDR1 LGHNA, CDR2 YSLEER. V shed 3 bases and J shed 3 bases, with 18 bases lying between them. This clone was seen a single time. Authors' analysis steps: Estimates of nucleated cell counts were drawn from the amplification of reference gene primers. Repertoires were generated with immunoSEQ multiplex PCR, while TCRdb's copy carries only in-frame clones and drops some. Clone size and the V and J calls come from that table; the DNA yielded D and trimming. The sample yields fewer than 350,000 clones, 85% to 90% seen once. This receptor was identified in a young woman with acute COVID-19. The rearrangement links TRBV4-3 to TRBJ2-7; tentatively, D is TRBD2 (5 bases). Material: PBMCs or T cells enriched from blood (not recorded which). CDR3: CASSQRVVPSGYEQYF. The CDR3 region has the DNA TGCGCCAGCAGCCAGAGGGTGGTCCCAAGCGGCTACGAGCAGTACTTC.